This TCR beta chain appears in the sequencing data of a study of blood T cell repertoires in COVID-19. About the research overall: The study drew acute and convalescent COVID-19 samples from the United States, Italy and Spain. Sources were T cells, B-cell-depleted T cells, or PBMCs; the material itself was cDNA or gDNA.

CDR1 is MGHRA, CDR2 YSYEKL, per germline. The CDR3 has 15 residues. V was clipped by 0 bases and J by 3 bases, with 12 bases between them. The authors' processing: Reference gene primer amplification yielded estimated nucleated cell counts. Sequenced by immunoSEQ multiplex PCR; TCRdb stores in-frame clones only, minus some. The V and J calls and clone size were taken over from that table, and D and trimming were inferred from the DNA. The sample lists some 290,000 clones, approximately 87% occurring once. The V and J genes are TRBV4-1 and TRBJ2-7, with no clear D. The receptor was derived from a man aged 55 to 70 who had recovered from COVID-19. The source material was peripheral blood. The CDR3 DNA sequence: TGCGCCAGCAGCCAAGACGGTTGGCTAGGCTACGAGCAGTACTTC. Its translation: CASSQDGWLGYEQYF.